This T cell receptor beta chain was captured by sequencing in a study of T-cell memory formation after mild COVID-19. Overall study: The TCR clusters were mostly specific to one donor. The study, taken as a whole, reports: Clones which contracted sat mainly in CM and EM if CD4+, and in EMRA if CD8+.

To note about this clonotype: Antigen: not known.

Amplification by 5'RACE using constant-segment primers produced TCR alpha and TCR beta cDNA libraries that carried sample barcodes and UMIs. TCRdb re-called the 5' RACE reads with MiXCR, one entry per CDR3 protein. The data contain tens of thousands of distinct CDR3 sequences, 14% of them seen just once; the ten biggest clones take up 30% to 35%. The CDR3 has 14 amino acids. The V gene's germline CDR1 is DFQATT and CDR2 SNEGSKA (reference sequence). Between the trimmed V and J ends, which lost 5 bases and 0 bases, there was a span of 11 bases. The sequence derives from an adult woman who had mild COVID-19 (a few samples of this study predate the infection). Cell type and time point are not known. The chain joins TRBV20-1 to TRBJ1-3; D gene ambiguous. Sequencing was carried out using PBMCs or a T cell subset sorted from them (not recorded which). This chain's CDR3 is CSAQRRSSGNTIYF. As DNA, the CDR3 is TGCAGTGCTCAGAGGCGAAGCTCTGGAAACACCATATATTTT.